This paragraph reports one T cell receptor beta chain. Antigen specificity is unknown. These data come from a study of T cell responses to AZD1222 COVID-19 vaccine. Study observations and caveats: Females outnumbered males among donors, who were mostly white British; clonal diversity was possibly underestimated. There were repertoire samples only from the period after the peak T cell response. Among those given AZD1222, only five to seven were seropositive at baseline. Among spike-specific TCRs, nearly half reportedly target unmutated variant regions.

Method: immunoSEQ multiplex PCR; TCRdb's copy keeps in-frame clones and lacks some. The repertoire holds 90,000 to 150,000 clones, with 86% as singletons. The clonotype originates from an adult who received the AZD1222 COVID-19 vaccine. Sequenced material: peripheral blood, taken 28 days after the second AZD1222 dose.

The DNA for the CDR3 is TGTGCCTGGCTAAACAGGGGGCGCGGTATGGAAACTGAAGCTTTCTTT. Its translation: CAWLNRGRGMETEAFF. This rearrangement joins TRBV30 to TRBJ1-1; TRBD1 matches at 9 bases. The CDR3 consists of 16 residues. In germline, CDR1 is GTSNPN, CDR2 SVGIG (reference sequence). Unmatched junction bases numbered 15, after V lost 5 bases and J lost 5 bases.